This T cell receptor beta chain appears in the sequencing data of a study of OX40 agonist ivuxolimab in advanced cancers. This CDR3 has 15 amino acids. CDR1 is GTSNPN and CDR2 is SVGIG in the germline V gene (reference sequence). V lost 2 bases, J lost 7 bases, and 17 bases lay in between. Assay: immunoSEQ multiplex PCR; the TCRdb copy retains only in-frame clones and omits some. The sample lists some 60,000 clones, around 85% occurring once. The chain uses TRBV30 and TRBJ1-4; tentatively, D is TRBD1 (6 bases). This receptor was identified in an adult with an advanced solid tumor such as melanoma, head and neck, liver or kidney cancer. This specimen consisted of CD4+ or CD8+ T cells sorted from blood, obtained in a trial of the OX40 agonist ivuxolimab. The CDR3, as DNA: TGTGCCTGGAGTAAGAAGGGGGACCGAGGTGAAAAACTGTTTTTT. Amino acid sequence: CAWSKKGDRGEKLFF.